Below are 9 T cell receptor beta chains sequenced from a single sample in a study of blood T cells in healthy people across ages (dated by TCRdb to the mid-2010s). The library was prepared using 5' RACE. These reads were obtained on an Illumina HiSeq 2500. A second PCR of roughly 6 to 12 cycles was run with a J-beta primer mix and a sample-barcoded 5' primer. TCRdb reprocessing: public reads trimmed at Q25 with fastp, clones called with MiXCR, in-frame beta chains kept. All rows with the same CDR3 protein become a single entry with the most common DNA and genes. This sample gives 800,000 to 950,000 distinct CDR3 sequences in total; roughly 43% of them show up just once. Of the sample, 13% is held by the ten largest clones. The sample consisted of blood. These receptors originate from a man between 25 and 39 years old in good health.

The chain recombines TRBV5-1 with TRBJ2-3; 7 bases match TRBD2. The CDR3 loop spans 15 amino acids. Germline assignment: CDR1 SGHRS and CDR2 YFSETQ. The ends lost 0 bases at V and 4 bases at J; junction bases unmatched: 5. CDR3 amino acids: CASSLGASGSDTQYF. In nucleotides, the CDR3 is TGCGCCAGCAGCTTGGGGGCTAGCGGTTCAGATACGCAGTATTTT.

The V gene is TRBV27, the J gene TRBJ2-3; 7 bases line up with TRBD1. The V and J ends lost 1 base and 0 bases, in that order; junction bases with no gene match: 4. Germline V gene sequence: CDR1 MNHEY, CDR2 SMNVEV (reference sequence). The CDR3 is 16 amino acids. The CDR3 bases are TGTGCCAGCAGTTTATATGGGACAGCTAGCACAGATACGCAGTATTTT. Residues: CASSLYGTASTDTQYF.

The chain has TRBV2 and TRBJ1-1; 8 positions match TRBD1. The germline V gene encodes CDR1 SNHLY and CDR2 FYNNEI. The CDR3 consists of 11 residues. V lost 3 bases and J lost 10; bases outside the gene matches: 1. The CDR3, as DNA: TGTGCCAGCAGTGAGCAGGGGGCAGCTTTCTTT. This sequence encodes CASSEQGAAFF.

This clonotype was seen more than once but under ten times. This sequence joins TRBV3-1 and TRBJ2-5; D might be TRBD2 (5 bases). Germline V gives CDR1 LGHDT, CDR2 YNNKEL (reference sequence). The CDR3 is made up of 15 amino acids. Trimming shortened V by 4 bases and J by 7 bases, and 19 bases separated the two germline ends. The DNA of the CDR3 is TGTGCCAGCAGCCCCCCCCTAGCCTCACCAGGGACCCAGTACTTC. Translated: CASSPPLASPGTQYF.

This clonotype was recorded only once. The chain combines TRBV9 with TRBJ2-1, with D possibly matching TRBD1 (5 bases). This CDR3 is 19 amino acids long. V was trimmed by 2 bases and J by 4 bases, leaving 25 bases between them. CDR1 and CDR2 (germline): SGDLS, YYNGEE. The CDR3 nucleotides read TGTGCCAGCAGCGTCGGTTTGGGGCTCCTCCGGGCCAAATACAATGAGCAGTTCTTC. This translates into CASSVGLGLLRAKYNEQFF.

V gene TRBV6-5 combines with J gene TRBJ1-2; no clear D. Germline V gives CDR1 MNHEY, CDR2 SVGAGI. Trimming shortened V by 3 bases and J by 2 bases, and 13 bases separated the two germline ends. The CDR3 has 15 residues. This chain's CDR3 is CASSYGPGRNYGYTF. DNA for the CDR3: TGTGCCAGCAGTTATGGTCCAGGCCGGAACTATGGCTACACCTTC.

The DNA for the CDR3 is TGTGCCACCAGTGACCCACCTAGCGGGGGGGCGGATGAGCAGTTCTTC. This encodes CATSDPPSGGADEQFF. The chain carries TRBV24-1 and TRBJ2-1; the match to TRBD2 covers 12 bases. The CDR3 consists of 16 residues. Germline-derived CDR1 and CDR2 are KGHDR and SFDVKD. V lost 4 bases, J lost 8 bases, and 8 bases stayed unmatched.

The chain employs TRBV4-1 and TRBJ2-2, with 10 nucleotides matching TRBD2. Germline assignment: CDR1 MGHRA and CDR2 YSYEKL. CDR3 size: 20 residues. With V trimmed by 0 bases and J by 0 bases, 10 bases remained unmatched. The CDR3 reads CASSQDRRLAGASNTGELFF. The CDR3 nucleotides read TGCGCCAGCAGCCAAGATCGTCGGCTAGCGGGAGCTTCGAACACCGGGGAGCTGTTTTTT.

This chain uses TRBV2 with TRBJ1-4; the match to TRBD1 covers 7 bases. The CDR3 totals 15 residues. The trim removed 6 bases at V and 7 bases at J, leaving 11 bases unmatched. CDR1 and CDR2 (germline): SNHLY, FYNNEI. DNA of the CDR3: TGTGCCAGCAGCCCTCGACAGGGAGGTACTGAAAAACTGTTTTTT. This sequence encodes CASSPRQGGTEKLFF.